The rows below give T cell receptor beta chains drawn from one sample of a study of blood T cell repertoires in COVID-19. Data came from immunoSEQ multiplex PCR; TCRdb stores just in-frame clones and leaves some out. The sample includes approximately 390,000 clones, about 87% of them seen just once. The sequenced sample consisted of peripheral blood. The receptors shown here come from a woman aged 55-70 years with COVID-19, enrolled during active disease. The CDR3 runs from the conserved cysteine through the conserved F or W. A D gene is named only where the DNA matches it firmly. Rows may omit the clone size; those that give it use once, few, many or a size class.

CASSPDRVPYEQYF	TGCGCCAGCAGCCCGGACAGGGTCCCCTACGAGCAGTACTTC	TRBD1	TRBV5-1	TRBJ2-7	-
CASSKQGAVRGTEAFF	TGTGCCAGCAGCAAACAGGGGGCCGTAAGGGGAACTGAAGCTTTCTTT	TRBD1	TRBV7-9	TRBJ1-1	-
CASSDPRWTGLLAGTSYEQYF	TGTGCCAGCAGTGATCCTAGGTGGACAGGCTTACTAGCGGGGACCTCCTACGAGCAGTACTTC	TRBD2	TRBV2	TRBJ2-7	-
CASSINPNTEAFF	TGTGCCAGCAGTATCAATCCAAACACTGAAGCTTTCTTT	-	TRBV6-5	TRBJ1-1	-
CASSQDWGTSDTGELFF	TGTGCCAGCAGCCAAGATTGGGGGACTAGCGACACCGGGGAGCTGTTTTTT	TRBD2	TRBV3-1/TRBV3-2	TRBJ2-2	-
CTSSQDGGAKDTQYF	TGCACCAGCAGCCAAGACGGGGGGGCCAAAGATACGCAGTATTTT	-	TRBV1	TRBJ2-3	-
CASSDWTRGETQYF	TGTGCCAGTAGCGACTGGACGCGGGGAGAGACCCAGTACTTC	-	TRBV19	TRBJ2-5	-
CASAPGGGGSNQPQHF	TGTGCCAGCGCCCCAGGGGGAGGTGGAAGCAATCAGCCCCAGCATTTT	TRBD1	TRBV3-1/TRBV3-2	TRBJ1-5	-
CASSVTAHTQYF	TGTGCCAGCAGCGTAACAGCCCATACGCAGTATTTT	-	TRBV9	TRBJ2-3	-
CASRAELTGITEAFF	TGTGCCAGCAGGGCGGAACTGACAGGGATAACTGAAGCTTTCTTT	TRBD1	TRBV2	TRBJ1-1	-
CAWSASPRGEQFF	TGTGCCTGGAGTGCGAGCCCACGGGGGGAGCAGTTCTTC	-	TRBV30	TRBJ2-1	-
CASGLGPGIYEQYF	TGTGCTAGTGGTTTAGGTCCCGGGATCTACGAGCAGTACTTC	-	TRBV12-5	TRBJ2-7	once
CASSQVSSNQPQHF	TGTGCCAGCTCACAAGTTAGTAGCAATCAGCCCCAGCATTTT	-	TRBV18	TRBJ1-5	-
CATSKETGANTGELFF	TGTGCCACCAGCAAAGAGACAGGGGCTAACACCGGGGAGCTGTTTTTT	TRBD1	TRBV15	TRBJ2-2	-
CASSSRVNYGYTF	TGTGCCAGCAGTTCCAGGGTTAACTATGGCTACACCTTC	-	TRBV12-3/TRBV12-4	TRBJ1-2	-
CSVEALAGGFFYNEQFF	TGCAGCGTTGAGGCCCTAGCGGGGGGCTTCTTCTACAATGAGCAGTTCTTC	TRBD2	TRBV29-1	TRBJ2-1	-
CASSQGGVTNEKLFF	TGTGCCAGCAGCCAAGGTGGAGTTACTAATGAAAAACTGTTTTTT	-	TRBV14	TRBJ1-4	-